This record concerns one TCR beta chain sequence. This record belongs to a study of blood T cell repertoires in COVID-19. Study-level information: There were acute and convalescent COVID-19 samples, and they came from the United States, Italy and Spain. In each case, the material was cDNA or gDNA derived from T cells, B-cell-depleted T cells, or PBMCs.

CDR1 DFQATT and CDR2 SNEGSKA come from the germline V gene (reference sequence). CDR3 size: 14 residues. The V gene lost 3 bases and the J gene lost 2 bases, with 12 bases spanning the gap. As originally analysed: Counts of nucleated cells, estimated from reference gene primer amplification, were obtained. Profiling relied on immunoSEQ multiplex PCR, and the TCRdb table lists in-frame clones only, not all of them. V and J calls and clone size are those listed in that table; D and trimming were worked out from the DNA. The sample includes 150,000 to 200,000 clones, approximately 80% seen only once; the top ten take approximately 10%.

The chain uses TRBV20-1 and TRBJ2-3; possibly TRBD2 for D (5 bases). This sequence was found in a human donor in a cohort sampled during active COVID-19. Sequencing was carried out using peripheral blood. The CDR3 is CSASHGVATDTQYF. DNA for the CDR3: TGCAGTGCTAGTCACGGGGTGGCCACAGATACGCAGTATTTT.